This TCR beta chain was documented in a study of T cell responses to AZD1222 COVID-19 vaccine (TCRdb year 2021). Background on the whole study: AZD1222 recipients with second doses at about 4 weeks or about 12 weeks were pooled, because spike-specific TCR depth and breadth did not differ between schedules. A total of 233 trial participants underwent TCR sequencing, of whom 207 had received two doses of AZD1222 and some 25 had received two doses of the MenACWY control vaccine. Trial participants were enrolled by age into subgroups of 18-55, 56-69 and 70-plus years, and roughly 150, 30 and 60 TCR-sequenced participants, respectively, were included in these subgroups. The study at large found these results: Because no day 14 peak-response samples were available, the repertoires could be characterized only after the peak T cell response. Reportedly, close to half of the unique spike-specific TCRs recognized epitopes lying outside the regions that are mutated in the B.1.351 and B.1.1.7 variants. Participants were mostly white British, with more females than males. The authors suggested clonal diversity may have been underestimated. The 56-69-year group was small, and its depth increase did not reach significance, likely because of low power. Vaccine-associated CD4 TCRs spanned the whole spike protein, with dominant responses in regions 160-218 and 743-854. Conclusions about previously exposed vaccinees are limited because only five to seven AZD1222 recipients were SARS-CoV-2 seropositive at baseline. After two AZD1222 doses, spike-specific TCR breadth and depth were significantly higher than at day 0 and than in MenACWY recipients.

The CDR3 regions of human TCRbeta chains were subjected to immunosequencing. Turning to the authors' computational methods: TCRs in the repertoires were matched against a reference library of SARS-CoV-2-specific TCRs that had been generated with the MIRA antigen-specificity platform. Breadth meant the fraction of unique TCRs that were SARS-CoV-2-associated, whereas depth meant the fraction of total T cells that were SARS-CoV-2-associated. Each spike-specific TCR was assigned to its reactive spike region and to a CD4 or CD8 class using the MIRA data. Log10-transformed breadth and depth values were compared by one-way ANOVA with Sidak's multiple comparisons tests. TCRdb carries this immuneACCESS record with in-frame sequences only. Its versions omit some clonotypes, under half of them owing to an unresolved V gene in the studies checked, with the rest unexplained. V, J and clone size derive from that table, while D and trimming were established from the DNA sequence. The sample contains 75,000 to 100,000 clones, approximately 94% of them found a single time. The top ten clonotypes cover approximately 12% of the sample.

The table lists this clone with a few counts. The clone's antigen remains unknown. No quality values exist for individual bases; no much larger clone is one base distant. The sample's time point label is to be understood as: baseline before first vaccination. Vaccinee samples came from UK trials COV001 and COV002, including a single-blind randomized controlled phase 2/3 trial of AZD1222 (ChAdOx1 nCoV-19) in healthy adults. For TCRbeta chain sequencing, PBMC samples were collected from trial participants at day 0 and at day 28 after the second dose. The sequence was obtained from an adult in good health. Sequencing was performed on peripheral blood, taken on day 0 of AZD1222 vaccination.

The sequenced DNA is TGTGCCAGCAGTGAAGGGACAACGACAGATACGCAGTATTTT. Its protein product is CASSEGTTTDTQYF. This receptor chain uses TRBV6-4 and TRBJ2-3; the best D guess is TRBD1, with 6 bases matching. Spanning cysteine to phenylalanine, the CDR3 consists of 14 amino acids. Just CDR3 DNA is preserved here, 42 bases in frame from base 1. Looking up the germline V gene yields CDR1 MRHNA and CDR2 SNTAGT. Trimming at the junction amounts to 3 bases on V and 3 bases on J, and the germline ends lie 10 bases apart.